This T cell receptor (beta chain) was captured in a study of blood T cell repertoires in COVID-19. About the study: Whether acute or convalescent, the COVID-19 samples came from the United States, Italy and Spain. In each case, the material was cDNA or gDNA derived from T cells, B-cell-depleted T cells, or PBMCs.

It was during active infection that Seattle patients were enrolled and then longitudinally followed. Germline V gene data show CDR1 as MDHEN and CDR2 as SYDVKM. CDR3 size: 15 residues. Trimming shortened V by 1 base and J by 2 bases, and 12 bases separated the two germline ends. As processed by the authors: Using reference gene primer amplification, nucleated cell counts were estimated. Generated by immunoSEQ multiplex PCR, the TCRdb table keeps only in-frame clones and is missing some. For V, J and clone size, that table is used; D and trimming come from the DNA. The repertoire includes 200,000 to 250,000 clones, approximately 78% of them detected once, and under 8.5% sits in the top ten.

This TCR was sampled from a woman older than 75 with COVID-19, enrolled during active disease. The rearrangement joins TRBV28 to TRBJ2-7, with a possible D match to TRBD2 (6 bases). Sequencing was carried out using peripheral blood. This CDR3 is CASSLSVLAPYEQYF. The CDR3, as DNA: TGTGCCAGCAGTTTATCCGTACTAGCCCCCTACGAGCAGTACTTC.